Shown below are 27 T cell receptor beta chains from a single sample sequenced in a study of radiation and T cells in renal cell carcinoma. Time point meaning: blood 2 weeks post-SBRT. Treatment meaning: 15 Gy SBRT to primary tumor, nephrectomy 4 weeks later. The table came from immunoSEQ multiplex PCR; TCRdb's copy has only in-frame clones and leaves some out. The sample lists fewer than 150,000 clones, 70% to 90% occurring once. Sequenced material: blood, taken from a patient whose treatment included radiotherapy and nephrectomy. These receptors were collected from a woman between 65 and 79 years old with renal cell carcinoma.

The rearrangement uses TRBV2 and TRBJ1-1; perhaps TRBD1 as D (5 bases). V shed 7 bases and J shed 5 bases, with 20 bases lying between them. Germline lookup yields CDR1 SNHLY and CDR2 FYNNEI. The CDR3 is made up of 15 amino acids. The CDR3 here is CASKEVGVGRTEAFF. CDR3 nucleotides: TGTGCCAGCAAGGAAGTAGGGGTAGGGAGGACTGAAGCTTTCTTT. Based on the CDR3 plus reference TRBV2 and TRBJ1-1, the full variable domain is EPEVTQTPSHQVTQMGQEVILRCVPISNHLYFYWYRQILGQKVEFLVSFYNNEISEKSEIFDDQFSVERPDGSNFTLKIRSTKLEDSAMYFCASKEVGVGRTEAFFGQGTRLTVV.

The genes are TRBV28 and TRBJ2-4; TRBD1 agrees at 10 bases. The CDR3 has 15 residues. Germline assignment: CDR1 MDHEN and CDR2 SYDVKM. Trimming removed 4 bases from V and 7 bases from J; junction bases left unmatched: 7. DNA for the CDR3: TGTGCCAGCAGTTATCCCGGGACAGGGGCCAACATTCAGTACTTC. This encodes CASSYPGTGANIQYF.

The J gene is TRBJ1-2, the V gene TRBV10-3, with 7 bases lining up with TRBD1. Per germline, CDR1 ENHRY and CDR2 SYGVKD. The CDR3 sequence is 14 residues long. V trimming: 8 bases; J trimming: 0 bases; junction bases outside the gene matches: 6. Here the CDR3 DNA reads TGTGCCATCGATGAGGGGACAGCTAACTATGGCTACACCTTC. Protein: CAIDEGTANYGYTF.

The CDR3 DNA reads as TGTGCCAGCAGCCTGAATGGACTAGCGAACACCGGGGAGCTGTTTTTT. It yields the protein CASSLNGLANTGELFF. The V gene is TRBV7-9, the J gene TRBJ2-2, with 7 bases lining up with TRBD2. This CDR3 has 16 residues. V shed 5 bases, J shed 0 bases, and the junction held 6 bases outside the gene matches. The germline V gene encodes CDR1 SEHNR and CDR2 FQNEAQ (reference sequence).

The chain combines TRBV6-1 with TRBJ1-5, with D maybe TRBD1 (5 bases). Trimming pared 2 bases from V and 0 bases from J, leaving 14 bases between. The CDR3 extends over 17 amino acids. Germline V gene data show CDR1 as MNHNS and CDR2 as SASEGT. The CDR3 region has the DNA TGTGCCAGCAGTGAACCGCCGCAGGGCCTTAGCAATCAGCCCCAGCATTTT. Translating it yields CASSEPPQGLSNQPQHF.

The chain couples TRBV4-2 to TRBJ1-2; D remains ambiguous. V gave up 0 bases and J gave up 0 bases, with 8 bases separating them. Germline CDR1 LGHNA, CDR2 YNFKEQ. The CDR3 has 15 residues. The DNA for the CDR3 is TGTGCCAGCAGCCAAGATGGAGGGACTAACTATGGCTACACCTTC. This encodes CASSQDGGTNYGYTF.

This CDR3 is CASSLVRGAEAFF. Here the CDR3 DNA reads TGTGCCAGCAGCTTAGTTAGGGGGGCTGAAGCTTTCTTT. The chain combines TRBV11-3 with TRBJ1-1; a weak D match, TRBD1 (6 bases). The ends were cut back, 1 base at V and 6 bases at J, with 9 bases in the middle. This CDR3 is built from 13 residues. Germline V gene lookup returns CDR1 SGHNT and CDR2 YENEEA.

The rearrangement joins TRBV19 to TRBJ1-6, with D possibly matching TRBD1 (6 bases). V was cut by 2 bases and J by 10 bases, with 12 bases left in between. From germline, CDR1 is LNHDA and CDR2 SQIVND (reference sequence). This CDR3 region has 14 residues. CDR3 residues: CASSISGQPSPLHF. The CDR3 nucleotides read TGTGCCAGTAGTATAAGCGGACAGCCCTCACCCCTCCACTTT. Based on the CDR3 plus reference TRBV19 and TRBJ1-6, the full variable domain is DGGITQSPKYLFRKEGQNVTLSCEQNLNHDAMYWYRQDPGQGLRLIYYSQIVNDFQKGDIAEGYSVSREKKESFPLTVTSAQKNPTAFYLCASSISGQPSPLHFGNGTRLTVT.

The chain uses TRBV5-1 and TRBJ2-7, with TRBD1 as a possible D gene (5 bases). V dropped 1 base and J dropped 2 bases, with 13 bases sitting between them. The germline V gene encodes CDR1 SGHRS and CDR2 YFSETQ. The CDR3 has 15 amino acids. This CDR3 is CASSLNFRGTYEQYF. The CDR3 nucleotides read TGCGCCAGCAGCTTGAATTTTAGGGGTACCTACGAGCAGTACTTC.

The V gene is TRBV5-1, the J gene TRBJ1-1; 7 bases fit TRBD1. Germline V gene data show CDR1 as SGHRS and CDR2 as YFSETQ. J lost 1 base, V lost 0 bases, and 12 bases had no gene match. This CDR3 comprises 18 residues. The CDR3, as DNA: TGCGCCAGCAGCTTGGGTCACCGACTACAGGGGACGAACACTGAAGCTTTCTTT. Its translation: CASSLGHRLQGTNTEAFF. Full variable domain (rest looked up from reference TRBV5-1 and TRBJ1-1): KAGVTQTPRYLIKTRGQQVTLSCSPISGHRSVSWYQQTPGQGLQFLFEYFSETQRNKGNFPGRFSGRQFSNSRSEMNVSTLELGDSALYLCASSLGHRLQGTNTEAFFGQGTRLTVV.

V is TRBV4-3 and J is TRBJ1-2; D gene unclear. The CDR3 covers 16 residues. The V end lost 1 base, the J end lost 8 bases, and 20 bases lay between the germline ends. The V gene's germline CDR1 is LGHNA and CDR2 YSLEER. The CDR3 nucleotides are TGCGCCAGCAGCCAAGTAGAGGTTGGCAACGGCGGAGGCTACACCTTC. Residues: CASSQVEVGNGGGYTF.

The count of this clone is one. The chain employs TRBV4-1 and TRBJ2-1, with D possibly TRBD2 on 5 matching bases. V was cut by 0 bases and J by 7 bases, with 13 bases left in between. CDR3 length equals 15 residues. The germline gives CDR1 MGHRA, CDR2 YSYEKL. The CDR3 is CASSQDEGWKNEQFF. The CDR3 coding sequence is TGCGCCAGCAGCCAAGATGAGGGCTGGAAAAATGAGCAGTTCTTC.

V usage is TRBV7-9 and J usage is TRBJ2-2; D gene uncertain. The ends were cut back, 1 base at V and 0 bases at J, with 9 bases in the middle. This CDR3 comprises 16 residues. The germline V gene has CDR1 SEHNR and CDR2 FQNEAQ (reference sequence). The CDR3 sequence: CASSLVRPANTGELFF. The CDR3 bases are TGTGCCAGCAGCTTAGTGAGGCCAGCGAACACCGGGGAGCTGTTTTTT.

A single count supports this clone. The gene calls are TRBV4-2 and TRBJ1-4, with unresolved D. This CDR3 has 17 residues. V was trimmed by 0 bases and J by 1 base, leaving 12 bases between them. Germline V lookup: CDR1 LGHNA, CDR2 YNFKEQ. The DNA for the CDR3 is TGTGCCAGCAGCCAAGAACGAGTTCGGGGAACTAATGAAAAACTGTTTTTT. Its protein product is CASSQERVRGTNEKLFF.

This sequence joins TRBV29-1 and TRBJ2-3, with D perhaps matching TRBD1 (5 bases). Germline CDR1 reads SQVTM; CDR2 reads ANQGSEA. Trimming removed 4 bases from V and 2 bases from J, with 10 bases in between. The CDR3 is 13 amino acids. CDR3 region: CSVGDRSTDTQYF. DNA for the CDR3: TGCAGCGTTGGAGACAGATCCACAGATACGCAGTATTTT.

This sequence joins TRBV5-1 and TRBJ1-1; D gene ambiguous. Germline CDR1 is SGHRS and CDR2 is YFSETQ. Trimming removed 0 bases from V and 3 bases from J, with 6 bases in between. The CDR3 sequence is 13 residues long. The CDR3 here is CASSLVGDTEAFF. CDR3 DNA sequence: TGCGCCAGCAGCTTGGTTGGGGACACTGAAGCTTTCTTT. Full variable domain (remainder filled in from reference TRBV5-1 and TRBJ1-1): KAGVTQTPRYLIKTRGQQVTLSCSPISGHRSVSWYQQTPGQGLQFLFEYFSETQRNKGNFPGRFSGRQFSNSRSEMNVSTLELGDSALYLCASSLVGDTEAFFGQGTRLTVV.

The sample holds a few counts of this clone. The chain employs TRBV18 and TRBJ1-1; D gene uncertain. This CDR3 is built from 13 residues. The ends were cut back, 5 bases at V and 4 bases at J, with 11 bases in the middle. CDR1 and CDR2 (germline): KGHSH, LQKENI. The CDR3 DNA follows: TGTGCCAGCTCAATGGGTGGGAGCACTGAAGCTTTCTTT. This sequence encodes CASSMGGSTEAFF. The whole variable domain, filled in from reference TRBV18 and TRBJ1-1, reads NAGVMQNPRHLVRRRGQEARLRCSPMKGHSHVYWYRQLPEEGLKFMVYLQKENIIDESGMPKERFSAEFPKEGPSILRIQQVVRGDSAAYFCASSMGGSTEAFFGQGTRLTVV.

This chain connects TRBV15 to TRBJ1-4; D not resolved. With 5 bases removed from V and 1 base from J, the gap between germline ends came to 14 bases. CDR1 is LNHNV, CDR2 YYDKDF, per germline (reference sequence). CDR3 length equals 16 residues. The DNA for the CDR3 is TGTGCCACCAGCCCCTACAAGGCTTTAACTAATGAAAAACTGTTTTTT. It yields the protein CATSPYKALTNEKLFF.

V gene TRBV9 combines with J gene TRBJ2-1, with D hard to call. The V and J ends lost 3 bases and 8 bases respectively, with 12 bases between them. Germline V gene data show CDR1 as SGDLS and CDR2 as YYNGEE. The CDR3 spans 13 residues. DNA of the CDR3: TGTGCCAGCAGCGCCCAACTTAGCCATGAGCAGTTCTTC. Protein sequence: CASSAQLSHEQFF. The complete variable domain, with remaining parts taken from reference TRBV9 and TRBJ2-1, reads DSGVTQTPKHLITATGQRVTLRCSPRSGDLSVYWYQQSLDQGLQFLIQYYNGEERAKGNILERFSAQQFPDLHSELNLSSLELGDSALYFCASSAQLSHEQFFGPGTRLTVL.

This chain joins TRBV7-2 and TRBJ2-5; TRBD2 agrees at 14 bases. Per the germline V gene, CDR1 is SGHTA and CDR2 is FQGNSA. The CDR3 consists of 18 residues. V shed 5 bases, J shed 5 bases, and the junction held 13 bases outside the gene matches. For the CDR3, the DNA is TGTGCCAGCAGCCCCGGAGGACTAGCGGGGGGATATAGGGAGACCCAGTACTTC. It is translated as CASSPGGLAGGYRETQYF.

The chain carries TRBV4-3 and TRBJ2-7; unclear D gene. The V end lost 0 bases, the J end lost 1 base, and 7 bases lay between the germline ends. The germline V gene has CDR1 LGHNA and CDR2 YSLEER. The CDR3 length is 14 residues. In DNA form, the CDR3 reads TGCGCCAGCAGCCAAGATGCCGAATCCTACGAGCAGTACTTC. Its protein product is CASSQDAESYEQYF.

This clone has just a few counts. The gene calls are TRBV30 and TRBJ1-6; no firm D call. CDR1 is GTSNPN and CDR2 is SVGIG in the germline V gene (reference sequence). V gave up 3 bases and J gave up 5 bases, with 11 bases separating them. The CDR3 loop spans 14 amino acids. CDR3 region: CAWRGQSNNSPLHF. CDR3 sequence (DNA): TGTGCCTGGAGGGGCCAGAGCAATAATTCACCCCTCCACTTT.

The chain employs TRBV2 and TRBJ1-2; possibly TRBD1 for D (6 bases). CDR3 length: 17 residues. The germline CDR1 and CDR2 sequences are SNHLY and FYNNEI. Trimming left V 0 bases short and J 2 bases short, with 16 bases between. The CDR3 spells CASSEASSRGRNYGYTF. The CDR3 DNA follows: TGTGCCAGCAGTGAAGCTTCATCCAGGGGAAGGAACTATGGCTACACCTTC.

This clone is a singleton in its sample. CDR3 sequence (DNA): TGTGCCAGCAGTTACTCGAGACTCACAACCGGGGAGCTGTTTTTT. It codes for CASSYSRLTTGELFF. The chain recombines TRBV6-5 with TRBJ2-2; the D is unclear. The CDR3 is 15 residues long. V dropped 0 bases and J dropped 5 bases, with 10 bases sitting between them. Per the germline V gene, CDR1 is MNHEY and CDR2 is SVGAGI.

This clone was seen only once. The J gene is TRBJ1-6, the V gene TRBV7-2; TRBD1 matches 8 bases. V shed 3 bases, J shed 9 bases, and the junction held 4 bases outside the gene matches. The CDR3 totals 14 residues. The germline V gene encodes CDR1 SGHTA and CDR2 FQGNSA. In DNA, the CDR3 is TGTGCCAGCAGCTTCGGACAGGGATCTTCACCCCTCCACTTT. Translating gives CASSFGQGSSPLHF.

CDR3 loop: CASSAGGQGYEQYF. In DNA form, the CDR3 reads TGTGCCAGCAGCGCGGGGGGACAGGGCTACGAGCAGTACTTC. The V call is TRBV9, the J call TRBJ2-7; TRBD1 aligns across 9 bases. Germline V gene sequence: CDR1 SGDLS, CDR2 YYNGEE. The ends lost 3 bases at V and 3 bases at J; junction bases unmatched: 4. This CDR3 is built from 14 residues.

CDR3 in amino acids: CASSGQGRTDTQYF. The DNA of the CDR3 is TGTGCCAGCAGTGGGCAGGGGCGCACAGATACGCAGTATTTT. The rearrangement joins TRBV2 to TRBJ2-3; maybe TRBD1 (6 bases). Trimming removed 4 bases at V and 1 base at J, with 9 bases between. CDR1 is SNHLY and CDR2 is FYNNEI in the germline V gene. This CDR3 has 14 amino acids.